This TCR beta chain was sequenced during a study of chemoradiotherapy in HPV16-positive cancers. On the study more broadly: Candidate HPV-specific clones and shared TCR motifs came from a couple of HPV16-positive patients.

Some clones are missing from TCRdb's copy, which holds only in-frame ones; the method was immunoSEQ multiplex PCR. The sample consists of 6,000 to 7,500 clones, over 55% of them appearing once. The CDR3 is 15 amino acids. Germline CDR1 reads SQVTM; CDR2 reads ANQGSEA. The trim removed 4 bases at V and 8 bases at J, leaving 8 bases unmatched. Study-level points and caveats: Only a couple of HPV16-positive patients supplied the functional HPV-specificity definition. Better recurrence-free survival went with HPV-responsive T-cell expansion in HPV16-positive patients. During treatment, candidate HPV-specific clones and E7-related motifs expanded in tumor.

This clone was observed a single time. Its antigen remains unknown. This sample comprised tumor tissue, obtained from a patient who underwent chemoradiotherapy. The clonotype comes from a human donor with HPV-associated anogenital cancer. V gene TRBV29-1 combines with J gene TRBJ1-4; the match to TRBD1 covers 12 bases. The CDR3: CSVAGTGGVGEKLFF. For the CDR3, the DNA is TGCAGCGTTGCGGGGACAGGGGGCGTAGGGGAAAAACTGTTTTTT.